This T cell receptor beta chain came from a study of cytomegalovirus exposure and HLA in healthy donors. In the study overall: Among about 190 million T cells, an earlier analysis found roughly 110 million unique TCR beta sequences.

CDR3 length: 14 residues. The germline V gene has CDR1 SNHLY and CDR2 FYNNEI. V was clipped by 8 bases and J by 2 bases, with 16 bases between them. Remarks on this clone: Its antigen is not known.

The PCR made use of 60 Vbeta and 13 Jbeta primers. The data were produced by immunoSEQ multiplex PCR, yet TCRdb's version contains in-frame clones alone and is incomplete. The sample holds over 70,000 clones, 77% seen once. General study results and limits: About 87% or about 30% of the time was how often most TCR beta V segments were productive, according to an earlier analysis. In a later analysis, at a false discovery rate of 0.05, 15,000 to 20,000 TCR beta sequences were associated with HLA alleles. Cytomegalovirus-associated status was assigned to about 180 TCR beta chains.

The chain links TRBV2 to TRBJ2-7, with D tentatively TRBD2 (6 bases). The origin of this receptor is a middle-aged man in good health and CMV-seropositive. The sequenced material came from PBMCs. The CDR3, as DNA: TGTGCCAGCGAAGATAGCGGATTTACCTACGAGCAGTACTTC. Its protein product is CASEDSGFTYEQYF.